This TCR beta chain was identified during a study of blood T cell repertoires in COVID-19 (dated by TCRdb to 2019 to 2021). About the investigation overall: The collaborator samples originated in the United States, Italy and Spain and spanned the acute and convalescent phases of COVID-19. A de-identified subject ID, COVID-19 status, age in years and sex were almost always included in the sample metadata. The prospective study material was composed of cDNA or gDNA derived from T cells, B-cell-depleted T cells, or PBMCs. Deeply sampled blood TCRbeta repertoires from subjects exposed to, actively infected with, or recovered from COVID-19 were included in the dataset. Where HLA class I and class II types were available, the types were taken from metadata supplied by the sample provider, not from assay-based typing. The repertoires were released in a freely available public database meant as a resource for research on the immune response to SARS-CoV-2. The samples were drawn from the first 160 participants of the ongoing ImmuneRACE study and from 950 to 1,500 subjects provided by 6 global collaborators.

TCRbeta CDR3 regions were amplified from genomic DNA by means of the immunoSEQ Assay, a bias-controlled multiplex PCR. The study's processing was this. The number of nucleated cells in each sample was estimated by amplification of reference gene primers within the assay. Sequence reads were collapsed and filtered to measure the absolute abundance of every unique TCRbeta CDR3 rearrangement. For each sample, productive Simpson clonality was calculated as the square root of Simpson's diversity index over productive rearrangements. TCRdb holds this immuneACCESS table with in-frame rearrangements only. Some clones are missing; in checked studies, unresolved V genes explain under half, and the rest has no known cause. V, J and clone size derive from that table, while D and trimming were established from the DNA sequence. The sample table holds 39,000 or so clones, of which about 86% were seen once. Jointly, the top ten make up under 50% of the sample.

The CDR3, from cysteine to phenylalanine, totals 15 residues. The CDR3 DNA has 45 bases and is translated from base 1. General findings and caveats noted by the study authors: The amount of clinical and demographic metadata varied by source and participant and was provided uncurated.

Each collaborating institution followed its own protocols to collect whole blood in K2EDTA tubes. For TCRbeta analysis, collaborators shipped samples in one of three forms: frozen whole blood, isolated PBMCs, or DNA extracted from either of those sample types. A remark on this clone: There is no known antigen for this receptor. Base qualities are missing; no much larger clone stands one base away.

This receptor was identified in a woman aged 80 or over with active or convalescent COVID-19. This chain joins TRBV1 to TRBJ1-6; the table gives TRBD1 as D, unverified against the DNA. TRBV1 counts as a pseudogene. The sample taken for sequencing was peripheral blood. The sequenced DNA: TGCACCAGCAGCCAGTCCCCAGGGGAGAGTTCACCCCTCCACTTT. It codes for CTSSQSPGESSPLHF.